This TCR beta chain emerged from a study of long-term antiretroviral therapy in people with HIV. A v3.0 immunoSEQ assay was performed at survey level. Here immunoSEQ multiplex PCR was the method, and the copy in TCRdb shows in-frame clones only, minus some. This repertoire shows over 30,000 clones, about four fifths found once; its top ten account for 5.5% to 8%. The V and J ends lost 4 bases and 0 bases respectively, with 10 bases between them. The length of the CDR3 is 15 residues. The V gene's germline CDR1 is LGHNA and CDR2 YSLEER. Per donor, at least one pre-ART and at least two post-ART PBMC samples were obtained.

The genes are TRBV4-3 and TRBJ1-5, with unresolved D. Sample: unsorted PBMCs, taken 1 year after starting antiretroviral therapy. This TCR derives from a man aged 18 to 30 with HIV. The CDR3, as DNA: TGCGCCAGCAGCCCTTCTTGGGGTAGCAATCAGCCCCAGCATTTT. Translating it yields CASSPSWGSNQPQHF.